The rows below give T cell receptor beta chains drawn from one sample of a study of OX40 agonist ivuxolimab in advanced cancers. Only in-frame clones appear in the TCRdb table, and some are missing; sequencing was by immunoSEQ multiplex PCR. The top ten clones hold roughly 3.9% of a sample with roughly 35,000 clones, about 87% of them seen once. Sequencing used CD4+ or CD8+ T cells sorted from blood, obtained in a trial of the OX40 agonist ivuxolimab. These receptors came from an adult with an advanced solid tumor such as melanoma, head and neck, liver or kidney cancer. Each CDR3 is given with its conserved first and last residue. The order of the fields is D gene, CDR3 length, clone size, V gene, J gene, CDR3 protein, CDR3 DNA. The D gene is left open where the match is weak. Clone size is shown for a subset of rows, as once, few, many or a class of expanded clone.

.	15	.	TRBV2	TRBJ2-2	CASSQEGLGTGELFF	TGTGCCAGCAGCCAGGAGGGTTTGGGGACCGGGGAGCTGTTTTTT
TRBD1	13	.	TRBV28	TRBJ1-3	CASSVDRVNTIYF	TGTGCCAGCAGTGTGGACAGGGTGAACACCATATATTTT
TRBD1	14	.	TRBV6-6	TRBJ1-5	CASSPTGGNQPQHF	TGTGCCAGCAGCCCTACAGGGGGCAATCAGCCCCAGCATTTT
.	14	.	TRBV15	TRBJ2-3	CATSATWGTDTQYF	TGTGCCACCAGCGCTACGTGGGGCACAGATACGCAGTATTTT
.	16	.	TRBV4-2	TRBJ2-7	CASSQKGLAPSYEQYF	TGTGCCAGCAGCCAAAAGGGCCTAGCGCCCTCCTACGAGCAGTACTTC
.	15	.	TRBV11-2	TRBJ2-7	CASSLGMGLSYEQYF	TGTGCCAGCAGCTTAGGGATGGGCCTCTCCTACGAGCAGTACTTC
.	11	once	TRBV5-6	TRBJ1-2	CASSLRGPYTF	TGTGCCAGCAGCTTGCGGGGACCCTACACCTTC
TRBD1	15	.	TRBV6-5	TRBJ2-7	CASSLAGQGTYEQYF	TGTGCCAGCAGTTTGGCCGGACAGGGAACCTACGAGCAGTACTTC
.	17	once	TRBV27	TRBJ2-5	CASSFSYSNFYQETQYF	TGTGCCAGCAGTTTCTCCTACTCAAACTTCTACCAAGAGACCCAGTACTTC
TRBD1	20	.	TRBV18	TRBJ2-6	CASSLMSRDRVSSGANVLTF	TGTGCCAGCTCTCTCATGTCCCGGGACAGGGTTTCCTCTGGGGCCAACGTCCTGACTTTC
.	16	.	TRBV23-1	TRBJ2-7	CASSLSPWGGFYEQYF	TGCGCCAGCAGCCTGTCCCCGTGGGGCGGATTCTACGAGCAGTACTTC
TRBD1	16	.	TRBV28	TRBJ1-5	CASSPRQGAYEEPQHF	TGTGCCAGCAGTCCCAGACAGGGGGCATATGAGGAGCCCCAGCATTTT
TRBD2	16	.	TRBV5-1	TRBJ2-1	CASSLVGSGGAREQFF	TGCGCCAGCAGCTTGGTGGGGAGCGGGGGGGCCAGAGAGCAGTTCTTC
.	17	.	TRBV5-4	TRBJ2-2	CASSAFRGSKNTGELFF	TGTGCCAGCAGCGCCTTTAGGGGGTCTAAGAACACCGGGGAGCTGTTTTTT
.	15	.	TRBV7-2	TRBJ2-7	CASSLIPGSVDEQYF	TGTGCCAGCAGCTTAATTCCCGGGAGCGTGGACGAGCAGTACTTC
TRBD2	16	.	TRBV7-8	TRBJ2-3	CASSPLTSGSTDTQYF	TGTGCCAGCAGCCCTCTGACTAGCGGAAGCACAGATACGCAGTATTTT
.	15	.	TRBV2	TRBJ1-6	CASREQGIYNSPLHF	TGTGCCAGCAGGGAACAGGGCATCTATAATTCACCCCTCCACTTT
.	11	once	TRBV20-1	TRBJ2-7	CSAREIYEQYF	TGCAGTGCTAGGGAAATCTACGAGCAGTACTTC
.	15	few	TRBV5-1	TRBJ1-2	CASSSSAGRYYGYTF	TGCGCCAGCAGCTCTTCGGCAGGGAGGTACTATGGCTACACCTTC
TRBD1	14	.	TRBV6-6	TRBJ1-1	CASSRQGTVTEAFF	TGTGCCAGCAGTCGACAGGGGACTGTCACTGAAGCTTTCTTT
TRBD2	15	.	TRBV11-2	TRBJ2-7	CASSTLKSGRGEQYF	TGTGCCAGCAGCACACTAAAAAGCGGGAGAGGCGAGCAGTACTTC
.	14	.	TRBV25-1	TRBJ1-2	CASRGVGVLYGYTF	TGTGCCAGCAGGGGGGTCGGGGTCTTATATGGCTACACCTTC
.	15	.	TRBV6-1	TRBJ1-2	CASSETFGPNYGYTF	TGTGCCAGCAGTGAAACCTTCGGGCCCAACTATGGCTACACCTTC
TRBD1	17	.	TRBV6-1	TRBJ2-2	CASSEYHRGPNTGELFF	TGTGCCAGCAGTGAATACCACAGGGGCCCGAACACCGGGGAGCTGTTTTTT
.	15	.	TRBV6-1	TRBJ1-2	CASSETMRGEGGYTF	TGTGCCAGCAGTGAAACGATGAGGGGGGAGGGTGGCTACACCTTC
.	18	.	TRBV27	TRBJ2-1	CASSLRFRGLVVDNEQFF	TGTGCCAGCAGTTTAAGATTTCGGGGGCTCGTGGTGGACAATGAGCAGTTCTTC
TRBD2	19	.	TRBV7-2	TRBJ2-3	CASSLGIGGLAGITDTQYF	TGTGCCAGCAGCTTAGGCATCGGGGGGCTAGCGGGGATCACAGATACGCAGTATTTT
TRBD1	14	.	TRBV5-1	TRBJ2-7	CASSPPGTDHEQYF	TGCGCCAGCAGCCCACCAGGGACAGATCACGAGCAGTACTTC
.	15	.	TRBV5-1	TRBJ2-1	CASSLDMQSYNEQFF	TGCGCCAGCAGCTTGGACATGCAATCCTACAATGAGCAGTTCTTC
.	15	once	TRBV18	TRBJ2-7	CASSSRGTPQDEQYF	TGTGCCAGCTCCTCACGGGGGACGCCACAAGACGAGCAGTACTTC
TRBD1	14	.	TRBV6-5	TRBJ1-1	CASGDRVMNTEAFF	TGTGCCAGCGGAGACAGGGTGATGAACACTGAAGCTTTCTTT
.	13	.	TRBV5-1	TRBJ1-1	CASSYGDRTEAFF	TGCGCCAGCAGCTACGGGGATCGGACTGAAGCTTTCTTT
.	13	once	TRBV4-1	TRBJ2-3	CASSLLLGDTQYF	TGCGCCAGCAGCCTTCTCCTGGGGGATACGCAGTATTTT
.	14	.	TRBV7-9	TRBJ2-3	CASSQTGEADTQYF	TGTGCCAGCAGCCAAACAGGGGAGGCAGATACGCAGTATTTT
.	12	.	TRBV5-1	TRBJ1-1	CASSLSDTEAFF	TGCGCCAGCAGCTTATCGGACACTGAAGCTTTCTTT
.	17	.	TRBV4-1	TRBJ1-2	CASSQDPRFELNYGYTF	TGCGCCAGCAGCCAAGATCCAAGGTTTGAGCTTAACTATGGCTACACCTTC
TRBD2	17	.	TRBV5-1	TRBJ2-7	CASSPRTASGTRYEQYF	TGCGCCAGCAGCCCGCGGACGGCTAGCGGGACCCGCTACGAGCAGTACTTC
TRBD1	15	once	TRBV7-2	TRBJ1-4	CASSLSQGGYEKLFF	TGTGCCAGCAGCTTATCCCAGGGGGGATATGAAAAACTGTTTTTT